These 21 T cell receptor beta chains came from one sample sequenced in a study of blood T cell repertoires in COVID-19. The data were produced by immunoSEQ multiplex PCR, yet TCRdb's version contains in-frame clones alone and is incomplete. The sample yields 160,000 or so clones, roughly nine tenths seen once. The sample consisted of peripheral blood. These receptors were obtained from a woman between 40 and 50 years old with acute or convalescent COVID-19.

The chain uses TRBV18 and TRBJ2-7, with D unclear. Trimming stripped 3 bases from V and 6 bases from J, with 12 bases between. The CDR3 is made up of 13 amino acids. The germline gives CDR1 KGHSH, CDR2 LQKENI. The DNA of the CDR3 is TGTGCCAGCTCACCTGGTTTGTTGGCCGAGCAGTACTTC. Translated, it gives CASSPGLLAEQYF.

CDR3 loop: CASIPGAVTDTQYF. For the CDR3, the DNA is TGTGCCAGCATCCCTGGGGCAGTCACAGATACGCAGTATTTT. The chain couples TRBV11-2 to TRBJ2-3; D might be TRBD1 (5 bases). This CDR3 region has 14 residues. V lost 7 bases and J lost 2, with 13 bases in between. CDR1 is SGHAT, CDR2 FQNNGV, per germline.

The chain links TRBV12-3 or TRBV12-4 to TRBJ2-7; no clear D. V lost 3 bases to trimming and J lost 2 bases, with 5 bases between them. The CDR3 sequence is 12 residues long. The CDR3 reads CASSFRAYEQYF. As DNA, the CDR3 is TGTGCCAGCAGTTTCCGTGCCTACGAGCAGTACTTC.

This chain joins TRBV7-3 and TRBJ1-1; D remains ambiguous. In germline, CDR1 is SGHTA, CDR2 FQGTGA. CDR3 size: 14 residues. V was shortened by 5 bases and J by 3 bases, with 13 bases between the two germline ends. Here the CDR3 DNA reads TGTGCCAGCAGCCAAGTTTCGGGGTACACTGAAGCTTTCTTT. Its translation: CASSQVSGYTEAFF.

The chain has TRBV7-3 and TRBJ2-3; 10 bases are a match to TRBD2. The CDR3 length is 16 residues. Per the germline V gene, CDR1 is SGHTA and CDR2 is FQGTGA. After removal of 4 bases from V and 2 bases from J, the junction contained 6 bases not matched to a gene. CDR3 sequence: CASSSLAGGSTDTQYF. DNA for the CDR3: TGTGCCAGCAGCTCATTAGCGGGAGGCTCCACAGATACGCAGTATTTT.

The chain links TRBV9 to TRBJ2-5; 9 bases match TRBD2. The CDR3 totals 17 residues. Germline CDR1 and CDR2: SGDLS and YYNGEE. The V and J ends lost 4 bases and 5 bases, in that order; junction bases with no gene match: 15. The CDR3 DNA follows: TGTGCCAGCAGCACCCCAACCGTGGCGGGAGGGAAGGAGACCCAGTACTTC. It codes for CASSTPTVAGGKETQYF.

In this sample, this clone turned up once. The J gene is TRBJ1-5, the V gene TRBV5-6; the match to TRBD1 covers 7 bases. Per the germline V gene, CDR1 is SGHDT and CDR2 is YYEEEE. J lost 5 bases, V lost 4 bases, and 6 bases had no gene match. The CDR3 is made up of 14 amino acids. Here the CDR3 DNA reads TGTGCCAGCAGCCCGAGGGGGCAGGATCAGCCCCAGCATTTT. Translated, it gives CASSPRGQDQPQHF.

This sequence joins TRBV27 and TRBJ1-5, with a possible D match to TRBD1 (6 bases). Per the germline V gene, CDR1 is MNHEY and CDR2 is SMNVEV (reference sequence). The CDR3 is 15 residues long. Between the trimmed V and J ends, which lost 6 bases and 3 bases, there was a span of 15 bases. The CDR3 DNA sequence: TGTGCCAGCAGGGGCAGGGGATTTTTCAATCAGCCCCAGCATTTT. It translates to CASRGRGFFNQPQHF.

This rearrangement joins TRBV30 to TRBJ2-1, with 11 bases that match TRBD2. CDR3 length: 15 residues. The germline gives CDR1 GTSNPN, CDR2 SVGIG (reference sequence). Trimming took 2 bases from V and 4 from J; bases not matched to a gene: 4. The CDR3 nucleotides read TGTGCCTGGAGTACTAGCGGGAGTGATTACAATGAGCAGTTCTTC. Translation gives CAWSTSGSDYNEQFF.

The V gene is TRBV24-1, the J gene TRBJ2-4, with 7 nucleotides matching TRBD1. V dropped 3 bases and J dropped 8; count of bases not matched to a gene: 9. Germline-derived CDR1 and CDR2 are KGHDR and SFDVKD. The CDR3 length is 15 residues. This CDR3 is CATSDPRTGGDIQYF. The CDR3 DNA reads TGTGCCACCAGTGATCCGAGGACAGGTGGGGACATTCAGTACTTC.

There are a few counts of this clone. V is TRBV30 and J is TRBJ1-2; D is unclear. The CDR3 totals 13 residues. The germline V gene has CDR1 GTSNPN and CDR2 SVGIG (reference sequence). The germline V and J ends were trimmed by 1 base and 3 bases, with 9 bases remaining between them. The CDR3 nucleotides read TGTGCCTGGAGTGCATCGTCAGACTATGGCTACACCTTC. Translation gives CAWSASSDYGYTF.

The V gene is TRBV7-7, the J gene TRBJ2-6; 7 nucleotides match TRBD1. Germline-derived CDR1 and CDR2 are SSHAT and FNYEAQ (reference sequence). V shed 5 bases, J shed 0 bases, and the junction held 16 bases outside the gene matches. The CDR3 runs to 20 residues. The CDR3 DNA is TGTGCCAGCAGCCCCTCCAACTGGGACAGCACGAACTCTGGGGCCAACGTCCTGACTTTC. The encoded protein is CASSPSNWDSTNSGANVLTF.

This chain uses TRBV24-1 with TRBJ2-3; D gene uncertain. Trimming cost V 2 bases and J 6 bases, with 5 bases left between them. This CDR3 region has 12 residues. Per germline, CDR1 KGHDR and CDR2 SFDVKD. CDR3 loop: CATSDYEDTQYF. The CDR3 DNA reads TGTGCCACCAGTGATTATGAGGATACGCAGTATTTT.

The rearrangement uses TRBV27 and TRBJ2-1, with TRBD2 matching over 9 bases. CDR1 is MNHEY, CDR2 SMNVEV, per germline (reference sequence). The CDR3 runs 16 residues. With 5 bases clipped from V and 8 bases from J, the junction kept 13 bases outside the gene matches. The CDR3 here is CASSPPWSGRRYEQFF. CDR3 DNA: TGTGCCAGCAGTCCTCCGTGGAGCGGGAGGAGGTATGAGCAGTTCTTC.

This clone occurred once. The J gene is TRBJ2-3, the V gene TRBV4-1, with 12 positions matching TRBD2. Germline V CDR1 and CDR2: MGHRA, YSYEKL. This CDR3 has 17 amino acids. J gave up 4 bases and V 0 bases, and 5 bases lay outside the gene matches. In nucleotides, the CDR3 is TGCGCCAGCAGCCAAGATTGGGCTAGCGGGGGGGCAGATACGCAGTATTTT. Translated, it gives CASSQDWASGGADTQYF.

This clone was observed a few times. The CDR3 DNA is TGCGCCAGCAGCAACCGACAGGGTAGCTCCTACGAGCAGTACTTC. It is translated as CASSNRQGSSYEQYF. The chain couples TRBV5-1 to TRBJ2-7; 7 bases are a match to TRBD1. Germline CDR1 is SGHRS and CDR2 is YFSETQ. V trimming: 4 bases; J trimming: 0 bases; junction bases outside the gene matches: 7. This CDR3 is built from 15 residues.

The J gene is TRBJ1-3, the V gene TRBV5-1; D unresolved. The germline gives CDR1 SGHRS, CDR2 YFSETQ. The CDR3 is 14 amino acids. The V end lost 5 bases, the J end lost 0 bases, and 9 bases lay between the germline ends. The CDR3 region is CASRQVVSGNTIYF. The CDR3 DNA follows: TGCGCCAGCAGGCAGGTCGTCTCTGGAAACACCATATATTTT.

The V gene is TRBV12-5, the J gene TRBJ2-7, with 10 bases aligning to TRBD1. The ends lost 1 base at V and 6 bases at J; junction bases unmatched: 3. Germline values: CDR1 LGHNT, CDR2 FRNRAP. The CDR3 covers 14 residues. As DNA, the CDR3 is TGTGCTAGTGGTTTGGGGCGGACAGGGGGCGAGCAGTACTTC. As protein: CASGLGRTGGEQYF.

This clone was picked up one time. V gene TRBV19 combines with J gene TRBJ2-7; TRBD2 aligns across 9 bases. With V trimmed by 2 bases and J by 0 bases, 2 bases remained unmatched. The germline V gene has CDR1 LNHDA and CDR2 SQIVND (reference sequence). The CDR3 is made up of 15 amino acids. The CDR3 region is CASSILSGSSYEQYF. DNA for the CDR3: TGTGCCAGTAGTATACTTAGCGGGAGCTCCTACGAGCAGTACTTC.

The chain links TRBV28 to TRBJ1-4; 7 positions match TRBD1. Germline V lookup: CDR1 MDHEN, CDR2 SYDVKM. This CDR3 has 18 residues. J lost 5 bases, V lost 4 bases, and 16 bases had no gene match. CDR3 in DNA: TGTGCCAGCAGTTCCCCCTTCTTAAGGGGGCGCAGAAATGAAAAACTGTTTTTT. This codes for CASSSPFLRGRRNEKLFF.

The rearrangement uses TRBV6-4 and TRBJ2-3; 11 bases map to TRBD2. Germline V gene lookup returns CDR1 MRHNA and CDR2 SNTAGT. Germline trimming cut 4 bases from V and 6 bases from J; bases unmatched to any gene: 6. The CDR3 is made up of 15 amino acids. As DNA, the CDR3 is TGTGCCAGCAGTGTTCTAGCGGGGGGACTGGATACGCAGTATTTT. It translates to CASSVLAGGLDTQYF.